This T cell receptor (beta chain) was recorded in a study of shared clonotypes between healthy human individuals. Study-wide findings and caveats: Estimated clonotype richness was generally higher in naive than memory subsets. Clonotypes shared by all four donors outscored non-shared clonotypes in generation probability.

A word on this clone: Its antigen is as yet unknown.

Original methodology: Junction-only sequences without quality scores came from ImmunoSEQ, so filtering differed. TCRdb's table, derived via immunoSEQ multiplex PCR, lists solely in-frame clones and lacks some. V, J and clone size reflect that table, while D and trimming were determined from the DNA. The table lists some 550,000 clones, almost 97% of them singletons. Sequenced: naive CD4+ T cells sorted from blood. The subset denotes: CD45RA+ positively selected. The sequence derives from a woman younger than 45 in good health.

CDR3 in DNA: TGTGCCAGCTCACCAGAGGGGTCCCCATTTGAAAAACTGTTTTTT. This encodes CASSPEGSPFEKLFF. The chain links TRBV18 to TRBJ1-4; D might be TRBD1 (5 bases). Trimming stripped 2 bases from V and 7 bases from J, with 14 bases between. Germline V gene data show CDR1 as KGHSH and CDR2 as LQKENI. The CDR3 runs 15 residues.